These 8 T cell receptor beta chains originate from one sample sequenced in a study of T cells in Graves' hyperthyroidism and ophthalmopathy. Amplified TCR beta CDR3 regions derived from RNA transcripts. The HTBI primer set was used in a first-round RT-PCR of the TCR CDR3. TCRdb re-called the multiplex PCR reads through MiXCR, storing one row per CDR3 protein. Found here are approximately 220,000 distinct CDR3 sequences, about 17% of them singletons; the top ten hold roughly 44%. The sample comprised blood. Receptor source: a man aged 40-55 years with Graves' hyperthyroidism.

Many counts were recorded for this clonotype. The chain couples TRBV2 to TRBJ2-1; maybe TRBD2 (5 bases). The germline V and J ends were trimmed by 2 bases and 5 bases, with 7 bases remaining between them. Germline CDR1 is SNHLY and CDR2 is FYNNEI. This CDR3 has 13 amino acids. The CDR3 region has the DNA TGTGCCAGCAGTGAAACCGGGGACAATGAGCAGTTCTTC. Residues: CASSETGDNEQFF.

This clonotype was observed at least ten times. The J gene is TRBJ1-5, the V gene TRBV7-9, with D unclear. With 6 bases removed from V and 2 bases from J, the gap between germline ends came to 8 bases. CDR1 and CDR2 from the germline V gene are SEHNR and FQNEAQ (reference sequence). CDR3 length equals 13 residues. CDR3 protein: CASRRGGNQPQHF. The CDR3 nucleotides are TGTGCCAGCAGGCGGGGTGGCAATCAGCCCCAGCATTTT. The full variable domain, its missing parts supplied by reference TRBV7-9 and TRBJ1-5, is DTGVSQNPRHKITKRGQNVTFRCDPISEHNRLYWYRQTLGQGPEFLTYFQNEAQLEKSRLLSDRFSAERPKGSFSTLEIQRTEQGDSAMYLCASRRGGNQPQHFGDGTRLSIL.

J is TRBJ2-5 and V is TRBV5-6, with 8 bases lining up with TRBD1. After removal of 4 bases from V and 9 bases from J, the junction contained 11 bases not matched to a gene. This CDR3 has 14 amino acids. Germline V gene lookup returns CDR1 SGHDT and CDR2 YYEEEE. As DNA, the CDR3 is TGTGCCAGCAGCCAGGGGACAGGCGAAAGGGCCCAGTACTTC. As protein: CASSQGTGERAQYF. Filled out from reference TRBV5-6 and TRBJ2-5, the complete variable domain reads DAGVTQSPTHLIKTRGQQVTLRCSPKSGHDTVSWYQQALGQGPQFIFQYYEEEERQRGNFPDRFSGHQFPNYSSELNVNALLLGDSALYLCASSQGTGERAQYFGPGTRLLVL.

This sequence joins TRBV5-4 and TRBJ1-2; no definite D call. The CDR3 covers 13 residues. V shed 4 bases and J shed 1 base, with 8 bases lying between them. CDR1 is SGHNT and CDR2 is YYREEE in the germline V gene (reference sequence). The CDR3 region has the DNA TGTGCCAGCAGCAGGTGGGGTAACTATGGCTACACCTTC. It specifies CASSRWGNYGYTF.

In its sample, this clonotype was seen many times. The chain joins TRBV20-1 to TRBJ1-1; the D is unclear. V was pared by 1 base and J by 0 bases, with 3 bases between. Germline CDR1 DFQATT, CDR2 SNEGSKA (reference sequence). This CDR3 has 12 residues. CDR3 nucleotides: TGCAGTGCTAGAGCAGTGAACACTGAAGCTTTCTTT. Protein product: CSARAVNTEAFF.

V usage is TRBV12-5 and J usage is TRBJ1-2, with unresolved D. The germline V gene has CDR1 LGHNT and CDR2 FRNRAP. The CDR3 has 16 residues. V dropped 7 bases and J dropped 2 bases, with 20 bases sitting between them. CDR3 region: CASALRNEGMNYGYTF. DNA for the CDR3: TGTGCTAGTGCCCTTCGAAACGAAGGGATGAACTATGGCTACACCTTC.

This clonotype has at least ten counts. CDR3 sequence: CASSPSAAQETQYF. DNA for the CDR3: TGTGCCAGCAGCCCTTCAGCAGCCCAAGAGACCCAGTACTTC. The gene calls are TRBV7-2 and TRBJ2-5; D is uncertain. Germline V CDR1 and CDR2: SGHTA, FQGNSA. The V and J ends lost 5 bases and 1 base respectively, with 11 bases between them. The CDR3 covers 14 residues.

This chain uses TRBV2 with TRBJ2-1; 14 bases match TRBD2. Per germline, CDR1 SNHLY and CDR2 FYNNEI. V shed 5 bases and J 9 bases; nucleotides not matched to a gene: 9. The CDR3 runs 16 residues. The CDR3 region is CASSTSGLAGVGEQFF. DNA for the CDR3: TGTGCCAGCAGTACCTCGGGACTAGCGGGAGTTGGTGAGCAGTTCTTC.